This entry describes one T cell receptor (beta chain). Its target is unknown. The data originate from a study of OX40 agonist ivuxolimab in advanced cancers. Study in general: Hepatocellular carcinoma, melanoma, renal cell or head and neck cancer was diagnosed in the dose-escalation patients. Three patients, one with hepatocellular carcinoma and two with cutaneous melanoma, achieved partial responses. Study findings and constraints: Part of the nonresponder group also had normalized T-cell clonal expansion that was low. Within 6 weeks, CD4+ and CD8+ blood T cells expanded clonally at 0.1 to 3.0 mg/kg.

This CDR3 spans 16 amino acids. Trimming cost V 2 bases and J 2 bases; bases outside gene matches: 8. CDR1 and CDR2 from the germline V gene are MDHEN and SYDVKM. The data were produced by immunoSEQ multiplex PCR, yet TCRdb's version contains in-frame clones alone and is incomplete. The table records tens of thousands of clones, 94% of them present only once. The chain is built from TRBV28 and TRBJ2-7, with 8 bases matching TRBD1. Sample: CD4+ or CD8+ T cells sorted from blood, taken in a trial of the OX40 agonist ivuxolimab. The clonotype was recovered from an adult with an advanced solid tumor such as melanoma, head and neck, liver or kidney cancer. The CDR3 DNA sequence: TGTGCCAGCAGTTTACCCACTGGGACAGGAACCTACGAGCAGTACTTC. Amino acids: CASSLPTGTGTYEQYF.